The entry that follows covers one TCR beta chain sequence. This sample is part of a study of shared clonotypes between healthy human individuals. Study as a whole: For every donor, three CD4 naive, three CD4 memory, two CD8 naive and one CD8 memory plates were used.

The repertoire was sequenced with immunoSEQ multiplex PCR; TCRdb's copy has only in-frame clones and lacks some. The sample includes some 630,000 clones, around 72% of them seen just once. Donors were healthy HIV-negative adults without recent acute infections or vaccinations. Subsets obtained from CD4+ cells comprised CD45RA+ naive and CD45RA-negative memory cells. The TCR comes from a woman under 40 in good health. The sequencing sample was made of memory CD4+ T cells sorted from blood. Subset of the sample: CD45RA-negative fraction.

This CDR3 reads CASSPNLDSSDGYTF. The CDR3 region has the DNA TGTGCCAGCTCACCAAACCTGGACAGCTCCGATGGCTACACCTTC. The chain joins TRBV18 to TRBJ1-2, with D tentatively TRBD1 (6 bases). V lost 2 bases and J lost 6, with 16 bases in between. Germline CDR1 KGHSH, CDR2 LQKENI. The CDR3 covers 15 residues.